Listed below are T cell receptor beta chains from one sample, sequenced in a study of PD-L1 blockade in urothelial cancer. Profiling relied on immunoSEQ multiplex PCR, and the TCRdb table lists in-frame clones only, not all of them. This sample has 58,000 or so clones, with around 84% found just once. The sample here was PBMCs, taken around atezolizumab (anti-PD-L1) treatment. These TCRs come from a man in his fifties or sixties with urothelial cancer. CDR3s leave out the opening cysteine and the closing phenylalanine or tryptophan.

V gene: TRBV5-1
J gene: TRBJ2-2
CDR3 protein: ASSLEASGRSGGELF

V gene: TRBV15
J gene: TRBJ2-7
CDR3 protein: ATSRGTGNIHEQY

V gene: TRBV2
J gene: TRBJ2-7
CDR3 protein: ASSGTAYEQY

V gene: TRBV5-1
J gene: TRBJ1-3
CDR3 protein: ASSLDTGVGNTIY

V gene: TRBV18
J gene: TRBJ2-3
CDR3 protein: ASSPPFFWGQGPTDTQY

V gene: TRBV4-1
J gene: TRBJ2-1
CDR3 protein: ASSRSPAGYTYNEQF

V gene: TRBV13
J gene: TRBJ2-5
CDR3 protein: ASSSSSIPGGRETQY

V gene: TRBV5-1
J gene: TRBJ2-7
CDR3 protein: ASSLDLSTTYEQY

V gene: TRBV13
J gene: TRBJ1-2
CDR3 protein: ASSRTGGDYGYT

V gene: TRBV15
J gene: TRBJ2-7
CDR3 protein: ATSWDRASNEQY

V gene: TRBV10-3
J gene: TRBJ1-2
CDR3 protein: AIRPDRGRDNYGYT

V gene: TRBV7-9
J gene: TRBJ2-3
CDR3 protein: ASGGTGGRSQY

V gene: TRBV7-9
J gene: TRBJ2-7
CDR3 protein: ASSPTGSGHEQY

V gene: TRBV7-9
J gene: TRBJ2-2
CDR3 protein: ASSWLTGSNGELF

V gene: TRBV13
J gene: TRBJ1-6
CDR3 protein: ASSEGERSYNSPLH

V gene: TRBV13
J gene: TRBJ1-2
CDR3 protein: ASSLVQGSNYGYT

V gene: TRBV10-1
J gene: TRBJ2-1
CDR3 protein: ASIIPLGGGLHNEQF

V gene: TRBV19
J gene: TRBJ2-3
CDR3 protein: ASSIAGGGTDTQY

V gene: TRBV11-2
J gene: TRBJ2-3
CDR3 protein: ASSLRAGSLADTQY

V gene: TRBV2
J gene: TRBJ2-3
CDR3 protein: ASSGRLAQY

V gene: TRBV5-1
J gene: TRBJ2-5
CDR3 protein: ASSSSGTETQY

V gene: TRBV28
J gene: TRBJ1-5
CDR3 protein: ASSLARRDQPQH

V gene: TRBV6-1
J gene: TRBJ2-1
CDR3 protein: ASSDPGTGGGNEQF

V gene: TRBV28
J gene: TRBJ2-7
CDR3 protein: ASAQGGTGGSEQY

V gene: TRBV27
J gene: TRBJ2-7
CDR3 protein: ASSLRGNAPTQY

V gene: TRBV5-1
J gene: TRBJ1-1
CDR3 protein: ASSHGTGNTEAF